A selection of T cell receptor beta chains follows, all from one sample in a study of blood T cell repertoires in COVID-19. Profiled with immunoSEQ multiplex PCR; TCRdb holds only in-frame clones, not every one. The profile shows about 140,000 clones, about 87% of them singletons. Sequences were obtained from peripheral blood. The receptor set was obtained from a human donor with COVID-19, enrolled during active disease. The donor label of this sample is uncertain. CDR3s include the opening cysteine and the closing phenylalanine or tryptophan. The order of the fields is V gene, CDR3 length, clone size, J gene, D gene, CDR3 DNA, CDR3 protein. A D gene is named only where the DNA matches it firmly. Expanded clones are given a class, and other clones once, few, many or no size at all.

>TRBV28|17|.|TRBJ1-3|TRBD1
TGTGCCAGCAGTTCGCGGGGCAGGGGGAGGTCCGGAAACACCATATATTTT
CASSSRGRGRSGNTIYF
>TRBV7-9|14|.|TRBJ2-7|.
TGTGCCAGCAGCCGCGACAGTATCTCCTACGAGCAGTACTTC
CASSRDSISYEQYF
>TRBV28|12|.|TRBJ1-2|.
TGTGCCAGCAGCTCCCAGGGCGACGGCTACACCTTC
CASSSQGDGYTF
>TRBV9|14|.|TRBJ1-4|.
TGTGCCAGCAGCGCTCAGGGGCCGGTTGAAAAACTGTTTTTT
CASSAQGPVEKLFF
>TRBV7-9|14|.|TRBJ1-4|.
TGTGCCAGCAGCTTAGTGGGGATGAGCGGAAAACTGTTTTTT
CASSLVGMSGKLFF
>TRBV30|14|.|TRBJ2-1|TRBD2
TGTGCCTGGGGGGGGACTAGCGTAAATAATGAGCAGTTCTTC
CAWGGTSVNNEQFF
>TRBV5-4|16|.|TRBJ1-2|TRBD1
TGTGCCAGCAGCTTGCCCCTCCGACAGGGCCGCTATGGCTACACCTTC
CASSLPLRQGRYGYTF
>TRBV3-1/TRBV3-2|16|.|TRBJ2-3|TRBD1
TGTGCCAGCAGCCCGGGACAGGGTCATAATACAGATACGCAGTATTTT
CASSPGQGHNTDTQYF
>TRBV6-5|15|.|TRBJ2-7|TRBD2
TGTGCCAGCAACCGACTAGCGGGGGGCACCTACGAGCAGTACTTC
CASNRLAGGTYEQYF
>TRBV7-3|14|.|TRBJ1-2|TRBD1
TGTGCCAGCAGCTTAGCGGGGACAGGGGATGGCTACACCTTC
CASSLAGTGDGYTF
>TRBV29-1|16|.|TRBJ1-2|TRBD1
TGCAGCGTTAAGTTTCAATCGGCAGGGGGCGGTTATGGCTACACCTTC
CSVKFQSAGGGYGYTF
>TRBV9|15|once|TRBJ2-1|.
TGTGCCAGCAGCGTAGCTGGCAACTCCTACAATGAGCAGTTCTTC
CASSVAGNSYNEQFF
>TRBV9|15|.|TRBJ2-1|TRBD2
TGTGCCAGCAGCGTAGAGGCGGGGGGCCCCGATGAGCAGTTCTTC
CASSVEAGGPDEQFF
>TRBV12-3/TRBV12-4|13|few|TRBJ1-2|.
TGTGCCAGCAGTTTGCAGACTAGCTATGGCTACACCTTC
CASSLQTSYGYTF
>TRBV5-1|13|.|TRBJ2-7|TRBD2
TGCGCCAGCAGCTTCACTAGCGGCTACGAGCAGTACTTC
CASSFTSGYEQYF
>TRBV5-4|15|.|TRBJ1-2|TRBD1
TGTGCCAGCAGCAGGTCTGACAGGGTGGACTATGGCTACACCTTC
CASSRSDRVDYGYTF
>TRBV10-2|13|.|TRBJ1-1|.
TGCGCCAGCTACAGGGCTATGAACACTGAAGCTTTCTTT
CASYRAMNTEAFF
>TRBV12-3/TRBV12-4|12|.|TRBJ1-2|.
TGTGCCAGTTTAGAGGGCAACTATGGCTACACCTTC
CASLEGNYGYTF
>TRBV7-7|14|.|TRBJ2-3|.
TGTGCTAGCAGCTTAGGACCCAGGGCCGATACGCAGTATTTT
CASSLGPRADTQYF
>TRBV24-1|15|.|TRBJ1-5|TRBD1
TGTGCCACCAGTGATGTGACAGGGGCGAATCAGCCCCAGCATTTT
CATSDVTGANQPQHF
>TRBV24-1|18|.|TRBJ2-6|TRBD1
TGTGCCACCAGTGATCGGGACAGGGGGCGATTCGGGGCCAACGTCCTGACTTTC
CATSDRDRGRFGANVLTF
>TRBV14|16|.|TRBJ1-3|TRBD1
TGTGCCAGCAGCAGCGGACAGGCCTACTCTGGAAACACCATATATTTT
CASSSGQAYSGNTIYF
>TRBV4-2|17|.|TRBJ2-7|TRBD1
TGTGCCAGCAGCCAAGATAGTGGCATACAGGGGGCAAGGGAGCAGTACTTC
CASSQDSGIQGAREQYF
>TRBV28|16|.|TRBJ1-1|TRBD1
TGTGCCAGCAGTTTACCCTCCGGCGAGGGGGCCACTGAAGCTTTCTTT
CASSLPSGEGATEAFF
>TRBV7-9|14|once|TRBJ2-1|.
TGTGCCAGCAGCCGAGACAGGAGTGACAATGAGCAGTTCTTC
CASSRDRSDNEQFF
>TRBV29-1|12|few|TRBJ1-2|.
TGCAGCGTTGGGGTCTCCTCGGGTGGCTACACCTTC
CSVGVSSGGYTF
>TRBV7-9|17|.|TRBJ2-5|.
TGTGCCAGCAGCTTAGGAGCCAGGCCGCCCTACCAAGAGACCCAGTACTTC
CASSLGARPPYQETQYF
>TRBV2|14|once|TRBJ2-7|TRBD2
TGTGCCAGCAGGGGCGGGGGATCGTCCTACGAGCAGTACTTC
CASRGGGSSYEQYF
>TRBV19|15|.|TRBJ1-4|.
TGTGCCAGTAGTATCGGACAGTCAACTAATGAAAAACTGTTTTTT
CASSIGQSTNEKLFF
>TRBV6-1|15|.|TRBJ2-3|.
TGTGCCAGCAGTGATGATCCGGGGAGGACAGATACGCAGTATTTT
CASSDDPGRTDTQYF
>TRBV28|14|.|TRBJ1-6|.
TGTGCCAGCAGTTTGACACGGGGAAATTCACCCCTCCACTTT
CASSLTRGNSPLHF
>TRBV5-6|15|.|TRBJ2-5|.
TGTGCCAGCAGCTGGGCGGTAGGGGCAGGGGAGACCCAGTACTTC
CASSWAVGAGETQYF
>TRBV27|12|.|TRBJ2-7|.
TGTGCCAGCAGAGAGGCTGTGCCCGAGCAGTACTTC
CASREAVPEQYF
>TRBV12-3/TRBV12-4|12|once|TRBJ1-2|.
TGTGCCAGCAGTTTAAGGAGGGATGGCTACACCTTC
CASSLRRDGYTF
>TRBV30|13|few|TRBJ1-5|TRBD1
TGTGCCTTCCGGGACAGGGGGAATCAGCCCCAGCATTTT
CAFRDRGNQPQHF
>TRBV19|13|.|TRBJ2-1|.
TGTGCCAGTAGGGGGGGAGGCGGCGATGAGCAGTTCTTC
CASRGGGGDEQFF
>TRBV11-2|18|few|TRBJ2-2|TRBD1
TGTGCCAGCAGCTTAGTAGGGGGGACAGGGGGCAACACCGGGGAGCTGTTTTTT
CASSLVGGTGGNTGELFF
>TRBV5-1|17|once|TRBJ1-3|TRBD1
TGCGCCAGCAGCCCGGGGACAGGGGGAACGTCTGGAAACACCATATATTTT
CASSPGTGGTSGNTIYF
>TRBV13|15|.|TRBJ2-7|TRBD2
TGTGCCAGCAGCCAGGGCACTAGCGAAACCTACGAGCAGTACTTC
CASSQGTSETYEQYF
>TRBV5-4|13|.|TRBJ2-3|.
TGTGCCAGCAGCTTGGAAGCGGATGGGACGCAGTATTTT
CASSLEADGTQYF
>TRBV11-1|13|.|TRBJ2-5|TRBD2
TGTGCCAGCAGCCGGACTAGCGGGGCTACCCAGTACTTC
CASSRTSGATQYF
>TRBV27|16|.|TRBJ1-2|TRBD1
TGTGCCAGCAGTTTATCCCACAGGGGGCTTGACTATGGCTACACCTTC
CASSLSHRGLDYGYTF
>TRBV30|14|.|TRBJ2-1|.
TGTGCCTGGAATCAGAGGAGCTCCTACAATGAGCAGTTCTTC
CAWNQRSSYNEQFF
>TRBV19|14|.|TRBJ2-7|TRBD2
TGTGCCAGTAGTATGGGTGGGGGGGACTACGAGCAGTACTTC
CASSMGGGDYEQYF
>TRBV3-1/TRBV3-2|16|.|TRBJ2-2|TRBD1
TGTGCCAGCAGCCTCCGGGACAGGGTATCCCCCGGGGAGCTGTTTTTT
CASSLRDRVSPGELFF
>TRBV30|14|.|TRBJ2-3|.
TGTGCCTGGGATACGGGACACCGCACAGATACGCAGTATTTT
CAWDTGHRTDTQYF
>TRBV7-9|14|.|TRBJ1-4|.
TGTGCCAGCGGCCCAAGCGAGTTTAATGAAAAACTGTTTTTT
CASGPSEFNEKLFF
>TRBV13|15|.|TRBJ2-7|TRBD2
TGTGCCAGCAGCAGCGCCGGGGGGAATTCCTACGAGCAGTACTTC
CASSSAGGNSYEQYF
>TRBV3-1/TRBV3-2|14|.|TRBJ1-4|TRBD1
TGTGCCAGCAGTCACAACAGGGGGGATGAAAAACTGTTTTTT
CASSHNRGDEKLFF
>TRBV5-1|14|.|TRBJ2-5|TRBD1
TGCGCCAGCAGCTTGTATGGGACAGAAGAGACCCAGTACTTC
CASSLYGTEETQYF
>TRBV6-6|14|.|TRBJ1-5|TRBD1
TGTGCCAGCAGCCAGGGACAGCACAATCAGCCCCAGCATTTT
CASSQGQHNQPQHF
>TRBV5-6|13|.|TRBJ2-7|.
TGTGCCAGCAGCCGGGGAACAGTCTACGAGCAGTACTTC
CASSRGTVYEQYF
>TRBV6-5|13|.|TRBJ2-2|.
TGTGCCAGCATGGACACTAACACCGGGGAGCTGTTTTTT
CASMDTNTGELFF
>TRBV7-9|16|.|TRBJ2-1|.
TGTGCCAGCAGCTTAGAAGCGGCGGGCACCTACAATGAGCAGTTCTTC
CASSLEAAGTYNEQFF
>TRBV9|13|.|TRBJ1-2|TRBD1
TGTGCCAGCAGCTCGACAGGGATCTATGGCTACACCTTC
CASSSTGIYGYTF
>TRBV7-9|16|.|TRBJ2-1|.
TGTGCCAGCAGCAGCGCCACAGGGTTACCGAGCGATGAGCAGTTCTTC
CASSSATGLPSDEQFF
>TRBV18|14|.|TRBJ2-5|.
TGTGCCAGCTCACGGACGGGATTTCAAGAGACCCAGTACTTC
CASSRTGFQETQYF
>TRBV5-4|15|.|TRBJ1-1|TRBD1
TGTGCCAGCAGCCTATCGACAGGGGGATGGACTGAAGCTTTCTTT
CASSLSTGGWTEAFF
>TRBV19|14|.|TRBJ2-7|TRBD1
TGTGCCAGTACCCCGGGACAGGGAAGCTACGAGCAGTACTTC
CASTPGQGSYEQYF
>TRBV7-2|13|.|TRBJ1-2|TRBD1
TGTGCCAGCAGCTTGGATTTCAGGGGGGGCTACACCTTC
CASSLDFRGGYTF